The 25 T cell receptor beta chains presented below share a single source sample, sequenced in a study of T cells after yellow fever vaccination. TCRdb re-called the 5' RACE reads through MiXCR, storing one row per CDR3 protein. The table includes roughly 45,000 distinct CDR3 sequences, approximately 6.3% detected once. The starting material was PBMCs, either bulk or a sorted T-cell subset (CD4+, CD8+, memory, or dextramer-sorted; not recorded which), obtained 45 days after the yellow fever booster vaccination. Receptor source: a man aged 25 to 40 who received the YFV17D yellow fever vaccine.

Judged by abundance, this clonotype is medium-sized (0.01 to 0.1%). The V and J genes are TRBV15 and TRBJ2-3; TRBD1 matches at 7 bases. The CDR3 is 14 residues long. After removal of 5 bases from V and 1 base from J, the junction contained 3 bases not matched to a gene. CDR1 LNHNV and CDR2 YYDKDF come from the germline V gene (reference sequence). CDR3 sequence: CATSFQGGTDTQYF. The CDR3, as DNA: TGTGCCACCAGCTTTCAGGGGGGCACAGATACGCAGTATTTT.

In its sample, this clonotype was seen many times. The chain carries TRBV7-9 and TRBJ2-1; D is unresolved. The CDR3 is 13 residues long. Germline CDR1 SEHNR, CDR2 FQNEAQ (reference sequence). V gave up 0 bases and J gave up 12 bases, with 12 bases separating them. The CDR3: CASSLASPEWQFF. CDR3 nucleotides: TGTGCCAGCAGCTTAGCGTCTCCAGAATGGCAGTTCTTC.

The chain recombines TRBV12-3 or TRBV12-4 with TRBJ2-2; no clear D. V lost 8 bases and J 0 bases, leaving 7 bases between the germline ends. This CDR3 is built from 13 residues. CDR3 nucleotide sequence: TGTGCCAGCGGCCACGCGAACACCGGGGAGCTGTTTTTT. Residues: CASGHANTGELFF.

Worth noting for this clonotype: Germline is not matched at one junction end, which may reflect a read error. The chain uses TRBV7-8 and TRBJ1-6, with a tentative D call TRBD1 (6 bases). Germline V CDR1 and CDR2: SGHVS, FQNEAQ. The CDR3 has 17 amino acids. CDR3: CPSSLVRGADSNSPLHF. CDR3 nucleotides: TGTCCCAGCAGCTTGGTTAGGGGGGCCGATTCAAATTCACCCCTCCACTTT. Based on the CDR3 plus reference TRBV7-8 and TRBJ1-6, the full variable domain is GAGVSQSPRYKVAKRGQDVALRCDPISGHVSLFWYQQALGQGPEFLTYFQNEAQLDKSGLPSDRFFAERPEGSVSTLKIQRTQQEDSAVYLCPSSLVRGADSNSPLHFGNGTRLTVT.

As to this clonotype: This may stem from a read error, because a much larger clone lies one nucleotide away. This chain links TRBV27 with TRBJ1-1; no reliable D call. The CDR3 contains 14 residues. The germline V gene encodes CDR1 MNHEY and CDR2 SMNVEV (reference sequence). In nucleotides, the CDR3 is TGTGCCAGCAGTTTCTCAGCCCCGAGCACTGGAGCTTTCTTT. Encoded protein: CASSFSAPSTGAFF.

This chain connects TRBV20-1 to TRBJ2-4; 14 positions agree with TRBD2. Germline V lookup: CDR1 DFQATT, CDR2 SNEGSKA (reference sequence). The J segment lost 6 bases and the V segment lost 1 base, leaving 14 bases of the junction unmatched. CDR3 length: 19 amino acids. In DNA form, the CDR3 reads TGCAGTGCTAGAGTGGGGACTAGCGGGAGAATTACTGGGGGAAACATTCAGTACTTC. Translation gives CSARVGTSGRITGGNIQYF.

The table lists this clonotype with many counts. This chain connects TRBV27 to TRBJ2-7, with D tentatively TRBD2 (5 bases). Germline CDR1 and CDR2: MNHEY and SMNVEV (reference sequence). This CDR3 has 14 residues. V lost 8 bases and J 2 bases, leaving 16 bases between the germline ends. DNA of the CDR3: TGTGCCAGCTCCCCCCCCGGGGTGACCTACGAGCAGTACTTC. It encodes CASSPPGVTYEQYF.

A few counts support this clonotype. V usage is TRBV30 and J usage is TRBJ2-1; D is unclear. V lost 8 bases and J lost 1, with 9 bases in between. The CDR3 is 12 amino acids. The germline gives CDR1 GTSNPN, CDR2 SVGIG (reference sequence). This chain's CDR3 is CARDKSYNEQFF. The CDR3, as DNA: TGTGCCCGTGACAAGTCCTACAATGAGCAGTTCTTC.

In this sample, this clonotype turned up many times. The gene calls are TRBV7-2 and TRBJ1-3; D is unclear. Trimming shortened V by 1 base and J by 3 bases, and 10 bases separated the two germline ends. This CDR3 is 15 amino acids long. Germline V lookup: CDR1 SGHTA, CDR2 FQGNSA. CDR3 bases: TGTGCCAGCAGCTTAGTCGCCAGTCGTGGAAACACCATATATTTT. It is translated as CASSLVASRGNTIYF.

This clonotype was seen ten or more times. The chain carries TRBV20-1 and TRBJ2-2; D gene unclear. The CDR3 sequence is 13 residues long. CDR1 and CDR2 (germline): DFQATT, SNEGSKA (reference sequence). The V and J ends lost 6 bases and 4 bases respectively, with 12 bases between them. The CDR3 region has the DNA TGCAGTGCCCTGGACCTTTCCACCGGGGAGCTGTTTTTT. It codes for CSALDLSTGELFF.

This clonotype was recorded a few times. The chain is built from TRBV10-3 and TRBJ2-6; D is ambiguous. The CDR3 is 13 residues long. V lost 9 bases, J lost 0 bases, and 6 bases lay in between. Germline CDR1 is ENHRY and CDR2 is SYGVKD. The CDR3 loop reads CAIGPSGANVLTF. CDR3 DNA: TGTGCCATAGGACCCTCTGGGGCCAACGTCCTGACTTTC.

This clonotype was seen a few times. V is TRBV24-1 and J is TRBJ2-1, with D uncertain. V lost 3 bases and J 8 bases, leaving 10 bases between the germline ends. The CDR3 covers 13 residues. CDR1 is KGHDR and CDR2 is SFDVKD in the germline V gene. The CDR3 loop reads CATSDPGRHEQFF. CDR3 nucleotide sequence: TGTGCCACCAGTGATCCCGGTCGGCATGAGCAGTTCTTC.

This clonotype came up many times. The rearrangement links TRBV5-1 to TRBJ2-3, with no clear D. Looked up from germline, CDR1 is SGHRS and CDR2 is YFSETQ. With 0 bases removed from V and 0 bases from J, the gap between germline ends came to 5 bases. The CDR3 is 14 amino acids. CDR3 in amino acids: CASSLGTSTDTQYF. The CDR3, as DNA: TGCGCCAGCAGCTTGGGTACTAGCACAGATACGCAGTATTTT.

This clonotype was recorded at least ten times. V is TRBV7-2 and J is TRBJ1-4, with TRBD1 identical over 11 bases. CDR1 and CDR2 from the germline V gene are SGHTA and FQGNSA. The CDR3 is 17 amino acids. After removal of 5 bases from V and 7 bases from J, the junction contained 12 bases not matched to a gene. CDR3 residues: CASSPGTGGWIGEKLFF. DNA for the CDR3: TGTGCCAGCAGCCCCGGGACAGGGGGGTGGATTGGTGAAAAACTGTTTTTT.

This clonotype was detected a few times. This chain connects TRBV10-3 to TRBJ2-3, with 10 nucleotides matching TRBD2. The CDR3 runs to 16 residues. Looked up from germline, CDR1 is ENHRY and CDR2 is SYGVKD. V shed 2 bases and J 1 base; nucleotides not matched to a gene: 3. CDR3 in amino acids: CAISEASGSGTDTQYF. The CDR3 nucleotides read TGTGCCATCAGTGAGGCTAGCGGGAGCGGCACAGATACGCAGTATTTT.

This clonotype has just a few counts. The chain carries TRBV7-2 and TRBJ2-7; 9 bases align to TRBD2. The CDR3 is 15 amino acids. V lost 1 base and J lost 2; bases outside the gene matches: 3. In germline, CDR1 is SGHTA, CDR2 FQGNSA. CDR3 bases: TGTGCCAGCAGCTTAGAGGGCGGGAGGGCCTACGAGCAGTACTTC. Translating it yields CASSLEGGRAYEQYF.

V is TRBV20-1 and J is TRBJ2-1; TRBD2 aligns across 12 bases. V trimming: 6 bases; J trimming: 6 bases; junction bases outside the gene matches: 9. This CDR3 is 15 amino acids long. The germline CDR1 and CDR2 sequences are DFQATT and SNEGSKA (reference sequence). CDR3 protein: CSAQTSTSGSNEQFF. CDR3 in DNA: TGCAGTGCCCAAACGTCGACTAGCGGGAGCAATGAGCAGTTCTTC.

This clonotype showed up many times. The chain couples TRBV18 to TRBJ1-5; D uncertain. Germline CDR1 KGHSH, CDR2 LQKENI. V lost 2 bases to trimming and J lost 1 base, with 6 bases between them. CDR3 length equals 14 residues. CDR3 coding DNA: TGTGCCAGCTCACCAGCCCTGAGCAATCAGCCCCAGCATTTT. This translates into CASSPALSNQPQHF.

This clonotype was counted at least ten times. This chain connects TRBV20-1 to TRBJ2-5; no firm D call. The germline V gene encodes CDR1 DFQATT and CDR2 SNEGSKA (reference sequence). Trimming took 4 bases from V and 2 from J, leaving 14 bases between them. This CDR3 has 14 residues. CDR3 in DNA: TGCAGTGCTAAGCCGGGCCCATCACAAGAGACCCAGTACTTC. It specifies CSAKPGPSQETQYF.

Notes on this clonotype: A single base separates this from a much larger clone, so it may be a read error. This rearrangement joins TRBV3-1 to TRBJ1-5; D is perhaps TRBD1 (5 bases). The CDR3 is 14 residues long. Germline CDR1 LGHDT, CDR2 YNNKEL (reference sequence). DNA of the CDR3: TGTGCCGGCAGCAGACAGTTCTTGGAGCAGCCCCAGCATTTT. It codes for CAGSRQFLEQPQHF. Full variable domain (remainder filled in from reference TRBV3-1 and TRBJ1-5): DTAVSQTPKYLVTQMGNDKSIKCEQNLGHDTMYWYKQDSKKFLKIMFSYNNKELIINETVPNRFSPKSPDKAHLNLHINSLELGDSAVYFCAGSRQFLEQPQHFGDGTRLSIL.

This clonotype has only a few counts. This chain joins TRBV20-1 and TRBJ2-1, with 9 positions matching TRBD2. CDR1 and CDR2 from the germline V gene are DFQATT and SNEGSKA (reference sequence). The CDR3 covers 16 residues. Trimming took 5 bases from V and 4 from J; bases not matched to a gene: 12. As DNA, the CDR3 is TGCAGTGCTCACACACAAGCGGGAGGTAATTACAATGAGCAGTTCTTC. Protein sequence: CSAHTQAGGNYNEQFF.

Worth noting for this clonotype: Being one base from a much bigger clone, this may be a read error. V and J are TRBV28 and TRBJ1-1; D call uncertain. Germline lookup yields CDR1 MDHEN and CDR2 SYDVKM. The CDR3 has 13 amino acids. Written as DNA, the CDR3 is TGTGCCAGCAGTTCCAGGAGTAACACTGAAGCTTCCTTT. This translates into CASSSRSNTEASF. Filled out from reference TRBV28 and TRBJ1-1, the complete variable domain reads DVKVTQSSRYLVKRTGEKVFLECVQDMDHENMFWYRQDPGLGLRLIYFSYDVKMKEKGDIPEGYSVSREKKERFSLILESASTNQTSMYLCASSSRSNTEASFGQGTRLTVV.

The rearrangement links TRBV7-9 to TRBJ2-4, with D tentatively TRBD1 or TRBD2 (6 bases each). V was shortened by 11 bases and J by 0 bases, with 17 bases between the two germline ends. This CDR3 region has 15 residues. CDR1 is SEHNR, CDR2 FQNEAQ, per germline (reference sequence). The CDR3 protein is CAVPGEQGAKNIQYF. CDR3 bases: TGTGCCGTACCGGGGGAACAGGGAGCCAAAAACATTCAGTACTTC.

This clonotype occurred many times. This chain connects TRBV6-5 to TRBJ2-7; D may correspond to TRBD1 or TRBD2 (6 bases each). Trimming stripped 0 bases from V and 7 bases from J, with 16 bases between. Germline CDR1 reads MNHEY; CDR2 reads SVGAGI. The CDR3 is 15 residues long. DNA of the CDR3: TGTGCCAGCAGTTACTCGAGAAGAGGGGGGAGGGAGCAGTACTTC. Amino acids: CASSYSRRGGREQYF.

This clonotype appeared many times. The rearrangement uses TRBV20-1 and TRBJ2-7; tentatively, D is TRBD1 (6 bases). V was cut by 6 bases and J by 3 bases, with 18 bases left in between. CDR3 length equals 14 residues. CDR1 is DFQATT and CDR2 is SNEGSKA in the germline V gene (reference sequence). CDR3 in amino acids: CSARVRTANYEQYF. CDR3 nucleotide sequence: TGCAGTGCCCGAGTCCGGACAGCAAACTACGAGCAGTACTTC.